This TCR beta chain was obtained from a study of early T cells in non-severe SARS-CoV-2 infection. The CDR3 has 12 residues. V lost 5 bases to trimming and J lost 10 bases, with 15 bases between them. Germline V gene sequence: CDR1 DFQATT, CDR2 SNEGSKA (reference sequence). About this clonotype: The antigen is undetermined.

Tagging with unique molecular identifiers was applied to individual cDNA molecules. TCRdb processed the 5' RACE reads anew with MiXCR; each CDR3 protein has one entry. The data show 83,000 or so distinct CDR3 sequences, roughly a tenth seen once. Study-wide findings and caveats: Private and CD4 specificities were missed by VDJdb matching, which favored anti-spike CD8 responses.

Source: whole blood, taken at baseline. The clonotype was recovered from an adult who was a healthcare worker with PCR-confirmed SARS-CoV-2 infection or an uninfected control (not recorded which). The chain carries TRBV20-1 and TRBJ2-4, with D possibly called TRBD1 or TRBD2 (5 bases each). DNA for the CDR3: TGCAGTGCTGACGGGACCGGTGGGATTCAGTACTTC. Translating gives CSADGTGGIQYF.